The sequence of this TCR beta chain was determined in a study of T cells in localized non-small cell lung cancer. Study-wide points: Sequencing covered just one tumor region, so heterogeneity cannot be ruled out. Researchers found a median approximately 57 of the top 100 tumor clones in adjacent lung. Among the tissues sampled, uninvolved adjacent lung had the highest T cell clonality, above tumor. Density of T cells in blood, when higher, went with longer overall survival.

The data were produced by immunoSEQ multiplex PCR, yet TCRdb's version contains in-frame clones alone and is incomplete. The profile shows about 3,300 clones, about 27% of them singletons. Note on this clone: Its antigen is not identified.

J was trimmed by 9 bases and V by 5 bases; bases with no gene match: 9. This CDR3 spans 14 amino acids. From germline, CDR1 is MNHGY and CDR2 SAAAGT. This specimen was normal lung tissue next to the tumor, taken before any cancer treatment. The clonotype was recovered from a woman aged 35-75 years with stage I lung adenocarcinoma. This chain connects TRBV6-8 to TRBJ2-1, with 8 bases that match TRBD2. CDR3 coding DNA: TGTGCCAGCAGTAACCGCGGGACTAGTCGTGAGCAGTTCTTC. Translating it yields CASSNRGTSREQFF.